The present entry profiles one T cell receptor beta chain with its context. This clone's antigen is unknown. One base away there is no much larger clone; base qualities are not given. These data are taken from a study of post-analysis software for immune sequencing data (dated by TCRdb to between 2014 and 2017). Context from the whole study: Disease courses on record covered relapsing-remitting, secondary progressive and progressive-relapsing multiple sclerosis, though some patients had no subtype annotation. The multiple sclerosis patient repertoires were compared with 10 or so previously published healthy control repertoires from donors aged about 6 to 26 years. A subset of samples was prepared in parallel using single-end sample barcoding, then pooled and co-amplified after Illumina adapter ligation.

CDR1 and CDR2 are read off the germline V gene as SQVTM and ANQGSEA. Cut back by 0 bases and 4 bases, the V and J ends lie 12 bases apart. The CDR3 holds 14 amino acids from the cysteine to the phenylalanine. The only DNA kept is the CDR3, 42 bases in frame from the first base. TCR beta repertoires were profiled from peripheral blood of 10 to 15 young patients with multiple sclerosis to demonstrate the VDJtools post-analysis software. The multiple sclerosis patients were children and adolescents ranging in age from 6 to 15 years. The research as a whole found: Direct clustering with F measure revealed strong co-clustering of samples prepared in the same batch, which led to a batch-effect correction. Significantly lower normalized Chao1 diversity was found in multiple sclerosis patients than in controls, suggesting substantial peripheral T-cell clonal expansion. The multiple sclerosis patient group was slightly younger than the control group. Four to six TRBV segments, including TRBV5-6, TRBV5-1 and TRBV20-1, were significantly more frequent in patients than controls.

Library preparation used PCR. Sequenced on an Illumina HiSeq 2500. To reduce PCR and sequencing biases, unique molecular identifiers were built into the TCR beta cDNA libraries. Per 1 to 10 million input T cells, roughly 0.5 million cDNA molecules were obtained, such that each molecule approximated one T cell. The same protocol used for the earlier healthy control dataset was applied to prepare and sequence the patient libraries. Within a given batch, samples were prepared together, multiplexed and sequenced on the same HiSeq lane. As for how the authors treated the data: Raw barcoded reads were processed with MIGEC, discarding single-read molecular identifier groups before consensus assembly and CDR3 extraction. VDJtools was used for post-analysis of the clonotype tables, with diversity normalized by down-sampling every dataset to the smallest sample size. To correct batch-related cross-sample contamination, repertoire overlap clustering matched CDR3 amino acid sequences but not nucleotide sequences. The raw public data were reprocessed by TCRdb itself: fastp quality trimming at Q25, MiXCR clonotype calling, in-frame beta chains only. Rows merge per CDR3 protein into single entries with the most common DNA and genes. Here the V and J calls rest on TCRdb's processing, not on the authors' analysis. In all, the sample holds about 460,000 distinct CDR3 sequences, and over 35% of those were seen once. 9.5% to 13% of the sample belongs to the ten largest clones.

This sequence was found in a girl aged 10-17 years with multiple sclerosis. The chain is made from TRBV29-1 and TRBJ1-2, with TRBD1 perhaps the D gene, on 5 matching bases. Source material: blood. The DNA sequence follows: TGCAGCGTTGAAGATCGTGGGACCTTCTATGGCTACACCTTC. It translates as CSVEDRGTFYGYTF.